This section outlines one TCR beta chain sequence together with its context. V was pared by 4 bases and J by 2 bases, with 5 bases of the junction left unmatched. The CDR3 runs 14 residues. Germline CDR1 reads SEHNR; CDR2 reads FQNEAQ (reference sequence). This entry is derived from a study of blood T cell repertoires in COVID-19. Study-level background: PBMCs, B-cell-depleted T cells, or T cells provided the cDNA or gDNA that made up the material.

Sequencing was performed with immunoSEQ multiplex PCR; in TCRdb, only in-frame clones are kept and a portion is missing. The sample carries a few hundred thousand clones, about 84% recorded once. The rearrangement uses TRBV7-9 and TRBJ2-7, with 7 bases that match TRBD1. The source is a man between 25 and 39 years old with acute COVID-19. Sequenced input: PBMCs or T cells enriched from blood (not recorded which). Here the CDR3 reads CASSWGTVPYEQYF. CDR3 in DNA: TGTGCCAGCAGCTGGGGGACAGTCCCCTACGAGCAGTACTTC.